This entry features one T cell receptor beta chain sequence. This sample is part of a study of OX40 agonist ivuxolimab in advanced cancers. The V gene's germline CDR1 is LNHDA and CDR2 SQIVND (reference sequence). J gave up 0 bases and V 6 bases, and 11 bases lay outside the gene matches. This CDR3 comprises 18 residues. TCRdb's table, derived via immunoSEQ multiplex PCR, lists solely in-frame clones and lacks some. The sample holds around 64,000 clones, 75% to 85% seen once. This sample comprised CD4+ or CD8+ T cells sorted from blood, obtained in a trial of the OX40 agonist ivuxolimab. The origin of this receptor is an adult with an advanced solid tumor such as melanoma, head and neck, liver or kidney cancer. The rearrangement joins TRBV19 to TRBJ2-6; TRBD1 aligns across 7 bases. The CDR3: CASRYGHRGPSGANVLTF. The CDR3 nucleotides read TGTGCCAGTAGATACGGACACAGGGGCCCCTCTGGGGCCAACGTCCTGACTTTC.